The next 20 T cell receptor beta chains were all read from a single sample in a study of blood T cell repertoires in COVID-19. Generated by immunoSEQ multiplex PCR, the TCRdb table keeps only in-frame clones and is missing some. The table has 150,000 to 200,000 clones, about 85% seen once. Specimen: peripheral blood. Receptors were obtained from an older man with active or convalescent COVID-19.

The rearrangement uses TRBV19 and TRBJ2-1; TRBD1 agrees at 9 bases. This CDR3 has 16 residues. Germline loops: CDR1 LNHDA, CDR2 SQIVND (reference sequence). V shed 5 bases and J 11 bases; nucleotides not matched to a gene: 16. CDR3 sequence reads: CASSPANRGRGYKQFF. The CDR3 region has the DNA TGTGCCAGTAGTCCTGCCAACAGGGGGCGCGGGTATAAGCAGTTCTTC.

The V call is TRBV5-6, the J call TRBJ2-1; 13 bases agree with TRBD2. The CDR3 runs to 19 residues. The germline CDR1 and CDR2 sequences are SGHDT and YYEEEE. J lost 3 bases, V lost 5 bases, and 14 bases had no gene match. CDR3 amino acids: CASRETGGTSGDVYNEQFF. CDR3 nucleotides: TGTGCCAGCAGAGAAACAGGGGGGACTAGCGGGGACGTCTACAATGAGCAGTTCTTC.

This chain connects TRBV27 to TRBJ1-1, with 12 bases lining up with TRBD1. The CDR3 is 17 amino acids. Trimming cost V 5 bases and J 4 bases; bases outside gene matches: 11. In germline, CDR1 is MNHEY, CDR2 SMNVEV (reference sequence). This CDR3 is CASSPQGQGAMFTEAFF. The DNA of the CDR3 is TGTGCCAGCAGTCCCCAGGGACAGGGGGCAATGTTCACTGAAGCTTTCTTT.

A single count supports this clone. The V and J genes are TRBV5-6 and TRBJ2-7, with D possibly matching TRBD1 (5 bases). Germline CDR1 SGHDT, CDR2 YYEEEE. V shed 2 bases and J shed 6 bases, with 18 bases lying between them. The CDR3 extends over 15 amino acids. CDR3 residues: CASSFYRGRFGEQYF. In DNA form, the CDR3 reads TGTGCCAGCAGCTTCTATAGGGGCCGCTTCGGCGAGCAGTACTTC.

The CDR3 here is CASSLLAGGLGDTQYF. DNA of the CDR3: TGTGCCAGCAGCCTACTAGCGGGGGGCCTGGGCGATACGCAGTATTTT. The chain combines TRBV28 with TRBJ2-3; 12 bases line up with TRBD2. The germline gives CDR1 MDHEN, CDR2 SYDVKM. This CDR3 comprises 16 residues. Trimming took 6 bases from V and 6 from J; bases not matched to a gene: 10.

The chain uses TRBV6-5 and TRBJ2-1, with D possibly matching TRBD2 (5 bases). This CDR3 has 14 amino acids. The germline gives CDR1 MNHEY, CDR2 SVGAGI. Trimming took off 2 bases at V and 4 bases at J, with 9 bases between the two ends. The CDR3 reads CASSYGRLYNEQFF. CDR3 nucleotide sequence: TGTGCCAGCAGTTACGGGAGACTTTACAATGAGCAGTTCTTC.

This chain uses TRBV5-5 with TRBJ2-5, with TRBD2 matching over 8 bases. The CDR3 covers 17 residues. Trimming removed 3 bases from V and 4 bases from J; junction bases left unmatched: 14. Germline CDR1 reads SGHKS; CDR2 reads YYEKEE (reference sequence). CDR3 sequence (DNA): TGTGCCAGCAGCTCCCTGTTCCCGGGGGGGGGCCGAGAGACCCAGTACTTC. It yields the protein CASSSLFPGGGRETQYF.

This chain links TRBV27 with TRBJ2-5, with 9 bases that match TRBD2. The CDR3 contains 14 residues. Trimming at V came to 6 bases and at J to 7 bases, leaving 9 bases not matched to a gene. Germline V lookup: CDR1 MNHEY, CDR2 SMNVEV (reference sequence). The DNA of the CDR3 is TGTGCCAGCAGAGCGGGGGGCCTGTTTGGGACCCAGTACTTC. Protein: CASRAGGLFGTQYF.

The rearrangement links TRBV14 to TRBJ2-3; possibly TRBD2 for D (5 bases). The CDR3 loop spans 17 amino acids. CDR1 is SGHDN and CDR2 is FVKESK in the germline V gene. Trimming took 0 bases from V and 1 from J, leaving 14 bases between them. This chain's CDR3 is CASSQDLTTLGTDTQYF. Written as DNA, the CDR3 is TGTGCCAGCAGCCAAGATTTGACTACCCTGGGCACAGATACGCAGTATTTT.

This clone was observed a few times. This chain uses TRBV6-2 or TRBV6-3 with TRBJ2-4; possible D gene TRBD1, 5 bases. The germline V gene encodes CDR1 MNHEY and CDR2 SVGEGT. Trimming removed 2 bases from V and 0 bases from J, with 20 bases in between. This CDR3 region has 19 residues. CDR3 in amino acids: CASSYQMTEGLLAKNIQYF. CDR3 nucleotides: TGTGCCAGCAGTTACCAAATGACAGAAGGATTGTTAGCCAAAAACATTCAGTACTTC.

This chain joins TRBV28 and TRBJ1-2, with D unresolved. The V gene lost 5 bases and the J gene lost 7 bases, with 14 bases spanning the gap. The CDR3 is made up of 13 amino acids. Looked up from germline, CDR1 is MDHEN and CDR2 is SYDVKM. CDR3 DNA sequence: TGTGCCAGCAGTCTCCGGGGAGGGTCTGGCTACACCTTC. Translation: CASSLRGGSGYTF.

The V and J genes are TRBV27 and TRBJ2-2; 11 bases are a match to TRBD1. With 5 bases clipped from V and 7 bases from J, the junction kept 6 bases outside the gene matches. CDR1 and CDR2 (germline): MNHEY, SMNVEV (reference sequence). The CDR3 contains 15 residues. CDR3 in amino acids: CASSLLGTGGGELFF. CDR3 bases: TGTGCCAGCAGTCTCCTTGGGACAGGGGGCGGGGAGCTGTTTTTT.

DNA for the CDR3: TGTGCCATCAGTGAGGGACAGATGAACACTGAAGCTTTCTTT. It specifies CAISEGQMNTEAFF. The gene calls are TRBV10-3 and TRBJ1-1; TRBD1 is a possible D gene (6 bases). V dropped 2 bases and J dropped 0 bases, with 7 bases sitting between them. Germline V gene lookup returns CDR1 ENHRY and CDR2 SYGVKD. The CDR3 extends over 14 amino acids.

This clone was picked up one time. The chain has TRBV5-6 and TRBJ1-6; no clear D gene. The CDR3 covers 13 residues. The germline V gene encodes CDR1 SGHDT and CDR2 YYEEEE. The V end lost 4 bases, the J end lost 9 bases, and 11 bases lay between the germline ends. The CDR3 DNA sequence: TGTGCCAGCAGCCAACCACCTAGTTCACCCCTCCACTTT. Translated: CASSQPPSSPLHF.

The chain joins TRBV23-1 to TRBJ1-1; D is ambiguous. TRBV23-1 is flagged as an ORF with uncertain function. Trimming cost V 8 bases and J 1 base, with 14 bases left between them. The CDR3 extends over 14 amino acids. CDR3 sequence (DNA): TGCGCCAGCGGCGGAGGGCAGGCGAACACTGAAGCTTTCTTT. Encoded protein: CASGGGQANTEAFF.

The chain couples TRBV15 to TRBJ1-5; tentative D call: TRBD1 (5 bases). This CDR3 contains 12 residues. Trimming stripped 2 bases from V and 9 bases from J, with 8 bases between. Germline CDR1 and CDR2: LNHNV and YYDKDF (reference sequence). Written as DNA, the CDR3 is TGTGCCACCAGCAGACCGGGGGGGCCCCAGCATTTT. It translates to CATSRPGGPQHF.

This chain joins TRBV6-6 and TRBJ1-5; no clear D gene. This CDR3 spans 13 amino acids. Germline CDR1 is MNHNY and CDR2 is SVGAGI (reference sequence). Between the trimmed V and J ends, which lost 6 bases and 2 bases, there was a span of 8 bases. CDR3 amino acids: CASSKQRNQPQHF. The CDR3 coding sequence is TGTGCCAGCAGCAAACAGCGCAATCAGCCCCAGCATTTT.

The CDR3 loop is CASSVSSGGPDTQYF. CDR3 nucleotides: TGTGCCAGCAGCGTATCTAGCGGGGGGCCAGATACGCAGTATTTT. V is TRBV9 and J is TRBJ2-3, with TRBD2 matching over 11 bases. The CDR3 extends over 15 amino acids. Germline V gene data show CDR1 as SGDLS and CDR2 as YYNGEE. J gave up 4 bases and V 1 base, and 2 bases lay outside the gene matches.

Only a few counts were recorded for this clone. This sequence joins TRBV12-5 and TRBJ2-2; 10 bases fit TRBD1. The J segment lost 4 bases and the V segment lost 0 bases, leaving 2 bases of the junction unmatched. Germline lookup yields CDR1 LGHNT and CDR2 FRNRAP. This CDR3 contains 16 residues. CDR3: CASGLVGTGVTGELFF. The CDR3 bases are TGTGCTAGTGGTTTGGTAGGGACAGGGGTCACCGGGGAGCTGTTTTTT.

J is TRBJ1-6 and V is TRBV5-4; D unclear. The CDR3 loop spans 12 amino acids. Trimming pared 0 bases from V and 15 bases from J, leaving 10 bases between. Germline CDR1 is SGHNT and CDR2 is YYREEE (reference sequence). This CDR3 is CASSLGDGGLHF. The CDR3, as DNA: TGTGCCAGCAGCTTGGGAGACGGCGGCCTCCACTTT.